The 16 T cell receptor beta chains below come from one sample, sequenced in a study of CDR3 diversity in severe acne. A single record per CDR3 protein comes from TCRdb applying MiXCR to the PCR reads. The profile shows under 95,000 distinct CDR3 sequences, about 50% of them singletons. Sequencing input: blood. These receptors all stem from a male donor in good health, serving as a control.

There are a few counts of this clonotype. The CDR3 DNA is TGTGCCAGCAGCTTAGATTTCACAGGGGGCTACGAGCAGTACTTC. Translated: CASSLDFTGGYEQYF. The chain carries TRBV7-2 and TRBJ2-7; TRBD1 matches 8 bases. The germline CDR1 and CDR2 sequences are SGHTA and FQGNSA. V was clipped by 1 base and J by 3 bases; unmatched bases: 5. There are 15 residues in the CDR3.

This clonotype was seen a few times. This chain uses TRBV24-1 with TRBJ1-1, with 8 positions matching TRBD1. With V trimmed by 7 bases and J by 0 bases, 15 bases remained unmatched. CDR3 length equals 18 residues. In germline, CDR1 is KGHDR, CDR2 SFDVKD. The DNA for the CDR3 is TGTGCCACCAGCCCCGGGACAGGACGGACCCCTATGAACACTGAAGCTTTCTTT. It is translated as CATSPGTGRTPMNTEAFF.

The chain carries TRBV2 and TRBJ2-2; weak D call: TRBD1 (6 bases). Trimming cost V 6 bases and J 5 bases, with 7 bases left between them. The CDR3 has 12 residues. From germline, CDR1 is SNHLY and CDR2 FYNNEI. The CDR3 bases are TGTGCCAGCAGACAGGGTACCGGGGAGCTGTTTTTT. Translated: CASRQGTGELFF.

This clonotype came up many times. CDR3 loop: CASSIGGAGGRNIQYF. CDR3 sequence (DNA): TGTGCCAGTAGTATAGGAGGGGCGGGGGGGAGAAACATTCAGTACTTC. The chain links TRBV19 to TRBJ2-4, with 9 bases fitting TRBD2. This CDR3 region has 16 residues. Germline assignment: CDR1 LNHDA and CDR2 SQIVND (reference sequence). The J segment lost 6 bases and the V segment lost 1 base, leaving 7 bases of the junction unmatched.

For the CDR3, the DNA is TGTGCCACCGGCCAGCGGGGGATGAATGAGCAGTACTTC. Its translation is CATGQRGMNEQYF. The chain recombines TRBV15 with TRBJ2-7; 8 nucleotides match TRBD2. Per the germline V gene, CDR1 is LNHNV and CDR2 is YYDKDF (reference sequence). The CDR3 is made up of 13 amino acids. V lost 8 bases, J lost 7 bases, and 10 bases stayed unmatched. The complete variable domain, with remaining parts taken from reference TRBV15 and TRBJ2-7, reads DAMVIQNPRYQVTQFGKPVTLSCSQTLNHNVMYWYQQKSSQAPKLLFHYYDKDFNNEADTPDNFQSRRPNTSFCFLDIRSPGLGDTAMYLCATGQRGMNEQYFGPGTRLTVT.

The CDR3 reads CASSLSAGEDEQFF. CDR3 coding DNA: TGTGCCAGCAGCCTATCAGCGGGGGAGGATGAGCAGTTCTTC. The chain joins TRBV5-4 to TRBJ2-1; 8 positions match TRBD2. The germline CDR1 and CDR2 sequences are SGHNT and YYREEE (reference sequence). This CDR3 has 14 residues. V lost 4 bases, J lost 8 bases, and 8 bases stayed unmatched.

By share of the sample, this clonotype is medium-sized. The V gene is TRBV25-1, the J gene TRBJ1-5; D gene unclear. The CDR3 spans 15 residues. Trimming stripped 3 bases from V and 4 bases from J, with 13 bases between. Germline V CDR1 and CDR2: MGHDK, SYGVNS. The CDR3 spells CASSDPSEPNQPQHF. The CDR3 DNA is TGTGCCAGCAGTGACCCCTCGGAGCCTAATCAGCCCCAGCATTTT.

This clonotype was detected ten times or more. J is TRBJ1-4 and V is TRBV7-9; D unclear. Germline V lookup: CDR1 SEHNR, CDR2 FQNEAQ (reference sequence). The CDR3 runs to 17 residues. Trimming left V 1 base short and J 7 bases short, with 19 bases between. The CDR3 sequence is CASSLVTSRISSEKLFF. The CDR3 nucleotides read TGTGCCAGCAGCTTAGTGACATCGCGCATAAGTAGTGAAAAACTGTTTTTT.

V usage is TRBV10-3 and J usage is TRBJ2-7; D is ambiguous. Germline CDR1 ENHRY, CDR2 SYGVKD. The CDR3 contains 14 residues. V lost 3 bases, J lost 0 bases, and 9 bases lay in between. CDR3 coding DNA: TGTGCCATCAGTGACGCAGGCCTCTCCTACGAGCAGTACTTC. Translated: CAISDAGLSYEQYF.

V gene TRBV5-1 combines with J gene TRBJ1-2, with D tentatively TRBD1 (6 bases). Germline CDR1 is SGHRS and CDR2 is YFSETQ. V lost 4 bases and J 2 bases, leaving 9 bases between the germline ends. This CDR3 spans 13 amino acids. CDR3 loop: CASSPGANYGYTF. In DNA, the CDR3 is TGCGCCAGCAGCCCGGGGGCCAACTATGGCTACACCTTC.

This clonotype was seen only a few times. V is TRBV9 and J is TRBJ2-2, with 12 bases aligning to TRBD2. Germline V lookup: CDR1 SGDLS, CDR2 YYNGEE. The CDR3 sequence is 16 residues long. The V gene end was trimmed by 3 bases and the J gene end by 6 bases; junction bases not matched to a gene: 6. CDR3 in amino acids: CASSAPLAGGAGELFF. The CDR3 DNA reads as TGTGCCAGCAGCGCCCCACTAGCGGGAGGTGCCGGGGAGCTGTTTTTT.

This chain connects TRBV20-1 to TRBJ2-7; 15 nucleotides match TRBD2. Germline V gives CDR1 DFQATT, CDR2 SNEGSKA (reference sequence). V lost 4 bases, J lost 7 bases, and 8 bases stayed unmatched. CDR3 length: 15 residues. The CDR3 DNA reads TGCAGTGCTAATGGACTAGCGGGAGGGCCTGTTGAGCAGTACTTC. This encodes CSANGLAGGPVEQYF.

DNA for the CDR3: TGCAGTGCTACTCCGGACAGCAACGGGCAGTTCTTC. Translated, it gives CSATPDSNGQFF. The rearrangement joins TRBV20-1 to TRBJ2-1; maybe TRBD1 (6 bases). V shed 4 bases and J shed 12 bases, with 16 bases lying between them. Germline V CDR1 and CDR2: DFQATT, SNEGSKA (reference sequence). There are 12 residues in the CDR3.

At least ten counts were recorded for this clonotype. The chain joins TRBV3-1 to TRBJ2-5, with 10 bases that match TRBD1. J lost 12 bases, V lost 1 base, and 8 bases had no gene match. This CDR3 spans 14 amino acids. Germline V gene sequence: CDR1 LGHDT, CDR2 YNNKEL (reference sequence). CDR3 coding DNA: TGTGCCAGCAGCCAAGCGGGACAGGGGCCCGTGAAGTACTTC. Amino acids: CASSQAGQGPVKYF.

This clonotype was recorded many times. The rearrangement uses TRBV5-1 and TRBJ1-5; TRBD1 matches 10 bases. Per germline, CDR1 SGHRS and CDR2 YFSETQ. The CDR3 extends over 15 amino acids. V dropped 4 bases and J dropped 4; count of bases not matched to a gene: 5. DNA for the CDR3: TGCGCCAGCAGCCCGGGACAGGGGCAAAATCAGCCCCAGCATTTT. Residues: CASSPGQGQNQPQHF. Full variable domain (missing parts from reference TRBV5-1 and TRBJ1-5): KAGVTQTPRYLIKTRGQQVTLSCSPISGHRSVSWYQQTPGQGLQFLFEYFSETQRNKGNFPGRFSGRQFSNSRSEMNVSTLELGDSALYLCASSPGQGQNQPQHFGDGTRLSIL.

The chain recombines TRBV6-6 with TRBJ1-1; 10 bases fit TRBD1. V gave up 0 bases and J gave up 11 bases; unmatched junction bases: 9. The CDR3 spans 15 residues. Germline assignment: CDR1 MNHNY and CDR2 SVGAGI (reference sequence). CDR3 in amino acids: CASSYSDRGDHEAFF. The CDR3 nucleotides are TGTGCCAGCAGTTACTCGGACAGGGGGGACCATGAGGCTTTCTTT.